The entry below gives a single T cell receptor beta chain sequence along with its context. The antigen it binds to is not known. Base-call qualities are not available, and no considerably larger clone is one nucleotide away. The High Capacity cDNA Reverse Transcription Kit was used to reverse transcribe all of the isolated RNA, meaning that expressed TCRB transcripts were what got sequenced. Deep immunoSEQ sequencing was applied to naive, central memory and regulatory T cell samples, giving an average of around 3.8 million total reads per sample. Sorted cells were lysed in RLT buffer and RNA was extracted with DNase-treated RNeasy Micro or Mini kits, depending on cell number. Each cell subset was processed on its own to prevent cross-contamination, while patient and healthy donor samples were processed together. TCRB sequences were amplified from cDNA with the immunoSEQ multiplex PCR, producing 87-bp fragments spanning the CDR3 region. Sequencing of the amplicons was performed on the Illumina HiSeq platform. Per the original workflow: PCR bias was computationally corrected using synthetic template baselines, reads within Hamming distance 2 were collapsed, and singletons that could not be merged were discarded. By aligning reads against IMGT, V, D and J genes, CDR3 length, and insertions or deletions at six rearrangement sites were assigned. Within each subset, clonotype counts were normalized to sorted cell number, and only after that were true diversity and Gini coefficients computed with the tcR R package. The overlap coefficient, calculated on TCRB nucleotide sequences, was used to measure repertoire sharing. Out-of-frame TCRB sequences from naive cells were analyzed to stand in for the pre-selection repertoire. The table comes from immuneACCESS by way of TCRdb, which keeps in-frame sequences with V and J called. Part of the clones is missing from these tables; in studies checked, under half for an unresolved V gene and the rest for unknown reasons. V, J and clone size were drawn from that table, and D and trimming were deduced from the DNA. For this sample the table gives hundreds of thousands of clones, of which over 9.5% were detected only once. Clones ranked in the top ten supply about 0.01% of the sample.

The sample originates from a study of beta chain features in type 1 diabetes (dated by TCRdb to about 2018). Notes on the research overall: Patients and healthy donors did not differ in mean age, gender distribution, total cell number or subset yield. The study compared TCRB repertoires of sorted circulating CD4+ T cell subsets between recently diagnosed type 1 diabetes patients and matched healthy donors. Whereas all 30 or so donors provided naive and central memory subsets, regulatory and stem cell-like memory subsets were isolated from just 8 patients and roughly 8 healthy donors. A total of around 110,000,000 sorted cells were examined across all samples, and RNA yield correlated strongly with the number of cells per subset. The research as a whole found: Because cDNA was sequenced instead of genomic DNA, activated cells with high expression could be over-represented, although the groups did not differ in activation or CD3 levels. Naive, central memory and regulatory TCRB repertoires appeared more similar among patients than among healthy donors. Shorter templates might be favored by PCR, yet because patient and control samples were amplified and corrected together, any such skew would affect both groups equally. At VDJ recombination sites, type 1 diabetes patients had fewer insertions and more deleted nucleotides, which implies abnormalities in thymic rearrangement. A moderate but significant shortening of TCRB CDR3 length was observed in type 1 diabetes patients in all four CD4+ subsets. Because small numbers of individuals were included in the HLA sub-analyses, any influence of HLA type on TCRB rearrangement was left unresolved.

Each donor gave one peripheral blood draw, averaging approximately 0.12 L, which was collected into heparinised tubes. Naive, central memory, regulatory and stem cell-like memory CD4+ T cells were sorted on a BD FACSAria II using a panel including CD45RO, CCR7, CD25, CD127, CD95 and CD27. Purity was above 98% for every sorted population. PBMCs were separated immediately by Lymphoprep density gradient centrifugation and were stained directly, without being cultured. To minimize batch effects, samples were stained and sorted in pairs, one healthy donor with one patient per experiment. Sequences were obtained from naive CD4+ T cells from blood. Explained via the paper, the cell subset or site label denotes: true naive CD4+ T cells. The origin of this receptor is a woman younger than 30 with type 1 diabetes.

The nucleotide sequence reads as follows: TGTGCCAGCTCACCCGATAGACAGCTTGAAGCTTTCTTT. This gives the protein CASSPDRQLEAFF. The sequence joins TRBV18 to TRBJ1-1, with a tentative D gene TRBD1 over 5 matching bases. Between the V and J ends, shortened by 3 bases and 7 bases respectively, the junction contains 12 bases. From its cysteine to its phenylalanine, the CDR3 spans 13 amino acids. Only the CDR3 region is kept as DNA, spanning 39 bases read in frame from base 1. Based on the germline V gene, the CDR1 and CDR2 sequences are KGHSH and LQKENI. Reference TRBV18 and TRBJ1-1 genes cover what lies past the CDR3, so the full variable domain is NAGVMQNPRHLVRRRGQEARLRCSPMKGHSHVYWYRQLPEEGLKFMVYLQKENIIDESGMPKERFSAEFPKEGPSILRIQQVVRGDSAAYFCASSPDRQLEAFFGQGTRLTVV.